Sequencing of this T cell receptor beta chain was carried out in a study of regulatory T cells in long-lasting Graves disease. The CDR3 extends over 9 amino acids. V was cut by 3 bases and J by 10 bases, with 5 bases left in between. Germline V lookup: CDR1 SQVTM, CDR2 ANQGSEA. The sample's time point: newly diagnosed GD, antithyroid drugs for less than 3 months. RNA isolated from PBMCs was used to make the TCR library. This clonotype was seen many times. Construction of the TCR beta libraries employed iRepertoire HTBI primers in conjunction with Arm-PCR of CDR3 regions. One entry per CDR3 protein results from TCRdb running MiXCR on the multiplex PCR reads. The repertoire holds 550,000 to 600,000 distinct CDR3 sequences, with around 15% as singletons. These data also formed part of another study, on T cells in Graves' hyperthyroidism and ophthalmopathy. This second study notes: Clonotypes that were expanded in thyroid above 0.001 mostly appeared in blood too.

The source was peripheral blood mononuclear cells (PBMCs), collected at new diagnosis, from a patient treated with antithyroid drugs. The gene calls are TRBV29-1 and TRBJ2-3; D remains unclear. This clonotype was obtained from a man between 18 and 35 years old with Graves disease. CDR3 nucleotide sequence: TGCAGCGTTGAGGTAGCGCAGTATTTT. Its translation is CSVEVAQYF.